These 15 T cell receptor beta chains were sequenced from one sample in a study of blood T cell repertoires in COVID-19. Profiling relied on immunoSEQ multiplex PCR, and the TCRdb table lists in-frame clones only, not all of them. The data hold approximately 240,000 clones, with approximately 81% observed a single time. Material: peripheral blood. These receptor sequences come from a woman older than 75 with active or convalescent COVID-19.

This clone was picked up a small number of times. The chain joins TRBV7-2 to TRBJ2-3, with 11 nucleotides matching TRBD2. This CDR3 comprises 16 residues. Germline assignment: CDR1 SGHTA and CDR2 FQGNSA. The junction had 13 bases not matched to a gene; V was cut back by 10 bases and J by 4 bases. Here the CDR3 reads CATYRASGRFADTQYF. In DNA form, the CDR3 reads TGTGCCACCTACAGAGCTAGCGGGAGGTTTGCAGATACGCAGTATTTT. The variable domain in full, completed from reference TRBV7-2 and TRBJ2-3, reads GAGVSQSPSNKVTEKGKDVELRCDPISGHTALYWYRQSLGQGLEFLIYFQGNSAPDKSGLPSDRFSAERTGGSVSTLTIQRTQQEDSAVYLCATYRASGRFADTQYFGPGTRLTVL.

The genes are TRBV3-1 (or the pseudogene TRBV3-2) and TRBJ2-3, with 14 bases aligning to TRBD2. CDR1 is LGHDT, CDR2 YNNKEL, per germline (reference sequence). V shed 1 base, J shed 4 bases, and the junction held 10 bases outside the gene matches. There are 19 residues in the CDR3. The CDR3 bases are TGTGCCAGCAGCCAAGGGTCGGGACTAGCGGGAGTAGGAGCAGATACGCAGTATTTT. Amino acids: CASSQGSGLAGVGADTQYF.

The rearrangement joins TRBV6-2 or TRBV6-3 to TRBJ2-3; TRBD2 matches at 7 bases. Per the germline V gene, CDR1 is MNHEY and CDR2 is SVGEGT. The CDR3 covers 16 residues. Unmatched junction bases numbered 9, after V lost 6 bases and J lost 0 bases. In DNA, the CDR3 is TGTGCCAGCAGCCCTGAGCGGGGCACTAGCACAGATACGCAGTATTTT. Protein sequence: CASSPERGTSTDTQYF.

The table lists this clone with a count of one. CDR3 region: CASSEQQGIDGYTF. The CDR3 DNA reads TGTGCCAGCAGCGAGCAACAGGGGATTGATGGCTACACCTTC. The chain employs TRBV11-2 and TRBJ1-2; 7 nucleotides match TRBD1. Germline-derived CDR1 and CDR2 are SGHAT and FQNNGV. CDR3 length: 14 amino acids. The V and J ends lost 5 bases and 6 bases, in that order; junction bases with no gene match: 9.

This chain uses TRBV5-1 with TRBJ1-3; D unclear. The CDR3 has 14 residues. From germline, CDR1 is SGHRS and CDR2 YFSETQ. Deletions cut 4 bases from V and 4 bases from J, with 12 bases between. The CDR3 spells CASSAGGEGNTIYF. In DNA form, the CDR3 reads TGCGCCAGCAGCGCGGGCGGGGAAGGAAACACCATATATTTT.

V is TRBV12-5 and J is TRBJ1-3, with 8 bases that match TRBD1. The germline CDR1 and CDR2 sequences are LGHNT and FRNRAP. V lost 7 bases to trimming and J lost 0 bases; unmatched junction nucleotides: 5. This CDR3 contains 15 residues. CDR3 in amino acids: CASVQDRDSGNTIYF. CDR3 DNA: TGTGCTAGTGTCCAGGACAGGGACTCTGGAAACACCATATATTTT.

This clone came up a few times. V and J are TRBV4-3 and TRBJ2-2, with TRBD1 identical over 7 bases. The V gene's germline CDR1 is LGHNA and CDR2 YSLEER. This CDR3 has 18 residues. V was pared by 0 bases and J by 2 bases, with 9 bases of the junction left unmatched. The CDR3 protein is CASSQEVTGRINTGELFF. CDR3 bases: TGCGCCAGCAGCCAAGAGGTGACAGGGCGAATAAACACCGGGGAGCTGTTTTTT.

The chain recombines TRBV7-3 with TRBJ2-2; D uncertain. CDR1 SGHTA and CDR2 FQGTGA come from the germline V gene. CDR3 length: 13 amino acids. V was pared by 4 bases and J by 4 bases, with 7 bases between. CDR3 sequence: CASSSKSTGELFF. For the CDR3, the DNA is TGTGCCAGCAGCTCCAAGAGCACCGGGGAGCTGTTTTTT.

The chain's CDR3 is CASSSTSGHYTDTQYF. CDR3 bases: TGTGCCAGCAGTTCCACTAGCGGACATTACACAGATACGCAGTATTTT. The chain carries TRBV5-4 and TRBJ2-3; 8 nucleotides align to TRBD2. The trim removed 5 bases at V and 2 bases at J, leaving 10 bases unmatched. Germline CDR1 reads SGHNT; CDR2 reads YYREEE (reference sequence). The CDR3 covers 16 residues. Using reference TRBV5-4 and TRBJ2-3 for the parts outside the CDR3, the full variable domain is ETGVTQSPTHLIKTRGQQVTLRCSSQSGHNTVSWYQQALGQGPQFIFQYYREEENGRGNFPPRFSGLQFPNYSSELNVNALELDDSALYLCASSSTSGHYTDTQYFGPGTRLTVL.

The chain carries TRBV7-9 and TRBJ1-3; 7 bases are shared with TRBD1. Unmatched junction bases numbered 9, after V lost 6 bases and J lost 4 bases. This CDR3 is 15 amino acids long. The germline gives CDR1 SEHNR, CDR2 FQNEAQ (reference sequence). CDR3 loop: CASRETGFGGNTIYF. CDR3 bases: TGTGCCAGCAGGGAGACAGGGTTTGGAGGAAACACCATATATTTT.

The chain joins TRBV7-2 to TRBJ1-2, with a possible D match to TRBD1 (5 bases). V was trimmed by 1 base and J by 7 bases, leaving 13 bases between them. Germline CDR1 and CDR2: SGHTA and FQGNSA. The CDR3 is 14 residues long. The CDR3 coding sequence is TGTGCCAGCAGCTTAGAGCCCCAGGGTGGTGGCTACACCTTC. Its translation: CASSLEPQGGGYTF. Combining the CDR3 with reference TRBV7-2 and TRBJ1-2 gives the whole variable domain GAGVSQSPSNKVTEKGKDVELRCDPISGHTALYWYRQSLGQGLEFLIYFQGNSAPDKSGLPSDRFSAERTGGSVSTLTIQRTQQEDSAVYLCASSLEPQGGGYTFGSGTRLTVV.

V gene TRBV5-8 combines with J gene TRBJ2-7; D is ambiguous. Per the germline V gene, CDR1 is SGHTS and CDR2 is YDEGEE. The CDR3 spans 14 residues. Trimming removed 0 bases at V and 0 bases at J, with 7 bases between. The CDR3 coding sequence is TGTGCCAGCAGCTTGGTACACAGCTCCTACGAGCAGTACTTC. Translating gives CASSLVHSSYEQYF.

The chain recombines TRBV7-9 with TRBJ1-4; TRBD1 aligns across 9 bases. V trimming: 5 bases; J trimming: 8 bases; junction bases outside the gene matches: 9. The length of the CDR3 is 15 residues. CDR1 is SEHNR and CDR2 is FQNEAQ in the germline V gene (reference sequence). In nucleotides, the CDR3 is TGTGCCAGCAGCAACAGGGGGCGGCGTTACGAAAAACTGTTTTTT. Encoded protein: CASSNRGRRYEKLFF.

V usage is TRBV27 and J usage is TRBJ2-2, with a possible D match to TRBD2 (5 bases). Trimming pared 2 bases from V and 5 bases from J, leaving 12 bases between. This CDR3 contains 15 residues. Germline V lookup: CDR1 MNHEY, CDR2 SMNVEV (reference sequence). CDR3 in DNA: TGTGCCAGCAGTTTAGAGGAGGCAAATACCGGGGAGCTGTTTTTT. This encodes CASSLEEANTGELFF.

The rearrangement links TRBV29-1 to TRBJ1-1; D remains ambiguous. Trimming removed 7 bases from V and 0 bases from J, with 9 bases in between. Germline CDR1 reads SQVTM; CDR2 reads ANQGSEA. This CDR3 comprises 12 residues. The CDR3 sequence is CSADRVNTEAFF. The CDR3 nucleotides are TGCAGCGCCGACCGGGTGAACACTGAAGCTTTCTTT.